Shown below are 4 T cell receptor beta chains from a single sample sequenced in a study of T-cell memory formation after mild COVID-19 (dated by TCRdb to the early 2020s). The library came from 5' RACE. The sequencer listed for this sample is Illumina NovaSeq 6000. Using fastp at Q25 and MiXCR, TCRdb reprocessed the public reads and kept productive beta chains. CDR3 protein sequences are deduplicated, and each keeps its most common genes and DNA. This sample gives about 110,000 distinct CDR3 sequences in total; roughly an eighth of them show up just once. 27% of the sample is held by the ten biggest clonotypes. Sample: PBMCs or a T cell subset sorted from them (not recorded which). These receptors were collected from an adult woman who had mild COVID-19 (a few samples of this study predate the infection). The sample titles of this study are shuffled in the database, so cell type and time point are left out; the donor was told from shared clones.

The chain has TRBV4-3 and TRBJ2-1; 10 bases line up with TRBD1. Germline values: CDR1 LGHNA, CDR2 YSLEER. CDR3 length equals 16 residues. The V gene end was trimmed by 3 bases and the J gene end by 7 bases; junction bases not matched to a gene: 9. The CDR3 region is CASSQAGTGVENEQFF. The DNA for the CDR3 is TGCGCCAGCAGCCAGGCCGGGACAGGGGTAGAAAATGAGCAGTTCTTC.

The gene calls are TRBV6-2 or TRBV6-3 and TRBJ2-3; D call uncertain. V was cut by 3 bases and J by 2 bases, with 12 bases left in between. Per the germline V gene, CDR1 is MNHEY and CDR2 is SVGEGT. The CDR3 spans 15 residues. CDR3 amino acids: CASSYRDSNTDTQYF. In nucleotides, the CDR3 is TGTGCCAGCAGTTATCGTGACTCCAACACAGATACGCAGTATTTT.

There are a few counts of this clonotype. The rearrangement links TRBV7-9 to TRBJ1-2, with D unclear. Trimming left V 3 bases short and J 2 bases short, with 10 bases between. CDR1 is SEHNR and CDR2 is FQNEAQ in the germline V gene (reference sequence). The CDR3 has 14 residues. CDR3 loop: CASSFGLENYGYTF. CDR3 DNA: TGTGCCAGCAGCTTCGGATTAGAAAACTATGGCTACACCTTC. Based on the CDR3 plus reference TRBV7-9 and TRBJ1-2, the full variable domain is DTGVSQNPRHKITKRGQNVTFRCDPISEHNRLYWYRQTLGQGPEFLTYFQNEAQLEKSRLLSDRFSAERPKGSFSTLEIQRTEQGDSAMYLCASSFGLENYGYTFGSGTRLTVV.

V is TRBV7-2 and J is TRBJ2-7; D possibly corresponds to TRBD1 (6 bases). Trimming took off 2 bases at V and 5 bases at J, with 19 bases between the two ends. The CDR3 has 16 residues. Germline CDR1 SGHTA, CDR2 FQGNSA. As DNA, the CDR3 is TGTGCCAGCAGCTTACCGGATTGGGTGGGGGACAACGAGCAGTACTTC. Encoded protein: CASSLPDWVGDNEQYF.